This T cell receptor beta chain was profiled in a study of lymphopenia after photon versus proton radiotherapy. Study results and caveats: In patients who died, overall survival fell as post-nadir TCR diversity dropped more. Oligoclonal CD8+ Temra expansion after nadir drove photon patients' diversity drop. Proton therapy kept repertoires fairly stable, unlike photons, which gained effector/memory cells. Better survival with proton therapy was suggested as possible, not demonstrated.

The protocol was immunoSEQ multiplex PCR, while the TCRdb copy is restricted to in-frame clones and leaves out a portion. The data contain about 39,000 clones, 92% of them singletons. Notes on this clone: Its antigen is unknown.

The germline V and J ends were trimmed by 0 bases and 0 bases, with 6 bases remaining between them. Looked up from germline, CDR1 is SGHRS and CDR2 is YFSETQ. The CDR3 contains 14 residues. J is TRBJ1-1 and V is TRBV5-1; D gene uncertain. This TCR came from a man between 60 and 70 years old with cholangiocarcinoma. The input for sequencing was peripheral blood, taken from a patient treated with photon-based radiotherapy. The CDR3 here is CASSLVSLNTEAFF. CDR3 bases: TGCGCCAGCAGCTTGGTCAGCCTGAACACTGAAGCTTTCTTT.